Listed below are T cell receptor beta chains from one sample, sequenced in a study of blood T cells in healthy people across ages. TCRdb re-analysed the 5' RACE reads in MiXCR, keeping a single row per CDR3 protein. The data hold hundreds of thousands of distinct CDR3 sequences, with around 24% observed a single time. The same sample was also used in a study of T cells of mothers and their children.

The sequenced sample was blood. These receptors were taken from a boy younger than 18 in good health. Each CDR3 is given with its conserved first and last residue. Each record gives: clone size, J gene, D gene, V gene, CDR3 protein, CDR3 DNA. The D gene is left open where the match is weak. Not every row has a clone size; where given, it reads once, few, many or a size class.

few TRBJ1-1 TRBD1 TRBV5-1 CASSLGDRDGTEAFF TGCGCCAGCAGCTTGGGGGACAGGGACGGCACTGAAGCTTTCTTT
few TRBJ2-5 TRBD2 TRBV28 CASRHGRSETQYF TGTGCCAGCAGACACGGGAGGTCAGAGACCCAGTACTTC
. TRBJ1-1 TRBD1 TRBV7-2 CASRWTGKDTEAFF TGTGCCAGCAGATGGACAGGGAAGGACACTGAAGCTTTCTTT
few TRBJ2-7 . TRBV27 CASSSQGDTYEQYF TGTGCCAGCAGTTCACAGGGAGATACATACGAGCAGTACTTC
many TRBJ1-4 TRBD1 TRBV7-2 CASSLGGTLEKLFF TGTGCCAGCAGCCTAGGGGGCACGTTGGAAAAACTGTTTTTT
. TRBJ2-1 TRBD1 TRBV5-1 CASSSNGQGGNEQFF TGCGCCAGCAGCTCTAACGGACAGGGTGGAAATGAGCAGTTCTTC
. TRBJ2-7 . TRBV20-1 CSHHQSNYEQYF TGCAGTCACCACCAATCGAACTACGAGCAGTACTTC
few TRBJ2-1 . TRBV7-8 CASSFWGDEQFF TGTGCCAGCAGCTTTTGGGGGGATGAGCAGTTCTTC
. TRBJ2-7 . TRBV6-2/TRBV6-3 CASSYPWGSSYEQYF TGTGCCAGCAGTTACCCGTGGGGGAGCTCCTACGAGCAGTACTTC
. TRBJ2-5 TRBD1 TRBV10-3 CAISESRTGEETQYF TGTGCCATCAGTGAGTCACGGACAGGGGAGGAGACCCAGTACTTC
. TRBJ1-2 . TRBV25-1 CASSEYRRGQDGYTF TGTGCCAGCAGTGAATATAGGCGGGGGCAGGATGGCTACACCTTC
few TRBJ2-7 . TRBV28 CASRLDHEQYF TGTGCCAGCAGGCTCGACCACGAGCAGTACTTC
. TRBJ2-1 TRBD2 TRBV12-3/TRBV12-4 CASSFSGGEWFF TGTGCCAGCAGTTTCAGCGGGGGGGAGTGGTTCTTC
few TRBJ2-7 . TRBV28 CASSSFDRRSSYEQYF TGTGCCAGCAGTTCCTTCGACAGAAGGAGCTCCTACGAGCAGTACTTC
few TRBJ2-1 . TRBV30 CAWSVPIITYNEQFF TGTGCCTGGAGTGTACCAATTATAACCTACAATGAGCAGTTCTTC
once TRBJ2-6 TRBD1 TRBV6-2/TRBV6-3 CASRRWTGPLSGANVLTF TGTGCCAGCAGACGTTGGACAGGGCCCCTCTCTGGGGCCAACGTCCTGACTTTC
many TRBJ2-1 TRBD2 TRBV29-1 CSVLAGGTEQFF TGCAGCGTACTAGCGGGAGGAACGGAGCAGTTCTTC
many TRBJ2-2 . TRBV11-2 CASSPADTGELFF TGTGCCAGCAGCCCCGCGGACACCGGGGAGCTGTTTTTT
few TRBJ1-5 . TRBV4-3 CASSQDFQSSNQPQHF TGCGCCAGCAGCCAAGATTTTCAGTCCAGCAATCAGCCCCAGCATTTT
. TRBJ2-6 TRBD1 TRBV5-1 CASSLVPGTGTGANVLTF TGCGCCAGCAGCTTGGTACCCGGGACAGGGACTGGGGCCAACGTCCTGACTTTC
few TRBJ2-7 . TRBV4-1 CASRPGQQSYEQYF TGCGCCAGCAGACCCGGACAGCAGTCCTACGAGCAGTACTTC
once TRBJ1-5 . TRBV7-2 CASSLDPGWDQPQHF TGTGCCAGCAGCTTAGATCCGGGGTGGGATCAGCCCCAGCATTTT
few TRBJ2-1 . TRBV20-1 CSARRGRPYNEQFF TGCAGTGCTAGAAGGGGTAGACCCTACAATGAGCAGTTCTTC